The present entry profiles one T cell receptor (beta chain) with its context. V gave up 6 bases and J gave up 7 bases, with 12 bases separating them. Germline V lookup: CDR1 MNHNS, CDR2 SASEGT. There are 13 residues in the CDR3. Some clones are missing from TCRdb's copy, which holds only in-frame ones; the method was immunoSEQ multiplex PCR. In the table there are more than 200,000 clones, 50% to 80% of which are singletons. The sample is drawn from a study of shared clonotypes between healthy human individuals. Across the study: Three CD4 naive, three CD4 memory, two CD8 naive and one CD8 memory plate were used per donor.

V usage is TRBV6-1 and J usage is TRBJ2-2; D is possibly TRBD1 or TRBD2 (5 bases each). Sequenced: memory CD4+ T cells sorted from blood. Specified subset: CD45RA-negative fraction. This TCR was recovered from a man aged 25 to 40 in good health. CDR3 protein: CASRGTAIGELFF. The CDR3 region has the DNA TGTGCCAGCAGAGGGACGGCCATCGGGGAGCTGTTTTTT.